The 8 T cell receptor beta chains in this list originate from one sample, sequenced in a study of Ad26.COV2.S vaccination and SARS-CoV-2 variants. Treatment here: some 20 received Ad26.COV2.S at low or high dose, single or two shots; about 5 received placebo; per-sample allocation not given. Samples analyzed were those drawn on day 63 after the first vaccine or placebo injection. Assay used: immunoSEQ multiplex PCR; TCRdb lists only in-frame clones, some missing. The sample lists some 520,000 clones; 87% were seen once. The input for sequencing was peripheral blood, taken in a trial of Ad26.COV2.S vaccine versus placebo. The receptors here all came from a person aged 18 to 59 who received the Ad26.COV2.S COVID-19 vaccine or a placebo.

The genes are TRBV29-1 and TRBJ2-1; D unclear. Germline CDR1 is SQVTM and CDR2 is ANQGSEA. Deletions cut 4 bases from V and 5 bases from J, with 6 bases between. The CDR3 runs to 11 residues. CDR3 loop: CSVGHNNEQFF. The DNA of the CDR3 is TGCAGCGTTGGACACAACAATGAGCAGTTCTTC.

The chain is built from TRBV5-1 and TRBJ1-3; D is undetermined. Germline values: CDR1 SGHRS, CDR2 YFSETQ. CDR3 length equals 14 residues. Trimming took off 2 bases at V and 2 bases at J, with 8 bases between the two ends. CDR3 nucleotide sequence: TGCGCCAGCAGCTTACTGGGGACTGGAAACACCATATATTTT. Protein: CASSLLGTGNTIYF.

CDR3 region: CSVGHLAQRGGYTF. CDR3 DNA sequence: TGCAGCGTTGGGCATCTGGCTCAACGTGGTGGCTACACCTTC. J is TRBJ1-2 and V is TRBV29-1; D gene ambiguous. CDR1 SQVTM and CDR2 ANQGSEA come from the germline V gene. Trimming shortened V by 4 bases and J by 7 bases, and 19 bases separated the two germline ends. The CDR3 contains 14 residues.

This sequence joins TRBV5-1 and TRBJ1-1, with D possibly TRBD1 on 6 matching bases. Germline CDR1 and CDR2: SGHRS and YFSETQ. The CDR3 sequence is 15 residues long. The V and J ends lost 1 base and 5 bases respectively, with 15 bases between them. The CDR3 region is CASSLYGGRGTEAFF. Here the CDR3 DNA reads TGCGCCAGCAGCTTGTATGGGGGGCGCGGAACTGAAGCTTTCTTT.

The gene calls are TRBV5-5 and TRBJ2-3, with D tentatively TRBD2 (5 bases). CDR3 size: 15 residues. Germline V lookup: CDR1 SGHKS, CDR2 YYEKEE (reference sequence). With 0 bases removed from V and 5 bases from J, the gap between germline ends came to 13 bases. This chain's CDR3 is CASSLVSRVEDTQYF. The CDR3 DNA sequence: TGTGCCAGCAGCTTGGTATCGCGGGTGGAAGATACGCAGTATTTT. Combining the CDR3 with reference TRBV5-5 and TRBJ2-3 gives the whole variable domain DAGVTQSPTHLIKTRGQQVTLRCSPISGHKSVSWYQQVLGQGPQFIFQYYEKEERGRGNFPDRFSARQFPNYSSELNVNALLLGDSALYLCASSLVSRVEDTQYFGPGTRLTVL.

The rearrangement uses TRBV5-3 and TRBJ2-1; D is possibly TRBD1 or TRBD2 (5 bases each). TRBV5-3 is classed as an ORF, of uncertain function. V dropped 3 bases and J dropped 2 bases, with 15 bases sitting between them. The CDR3 runs to 16 residues. CDR3 sequence reads: CARSYGHGEAYNEQFF. CDR3 coding DNA: TGTGCCAGAAGCTACGGACACGGGGAAGCCTACAATGAGCAGTTCTTC.

The V gene is TRBV7-3, the J gene TRBJ1-1, with D possibly being TRBD1 (5 bases). CDR1 and CDR2 from the germline V gene are SGHTA and FQGTGA. Trimming pared 5 bases from V and 3 bases from J, leaving 13 bases between. The CDR3 covers 14 residues. The CDR3, as DNA: TGTGCCAGCAGCCCGAACCCGGGGGACACTGAAGCTTTCTTT. It is translated as CASSPNPGDTEAFF.

The chain couples TRBV11-2 to TRBJ2-1; the D is unclear. Germline CDR1 SGHAT, CDR2 FQNNGV. Trimming stripped 5 bases from V and 4 bases from J, with 12 bases between. The CDR3 has 14 amino acids. The CDR3 loop reads CASSLPGGYNEQFF. CDR3 bases: TGTGCCAGCAGCCTTCCCGGCGGATACAATGAGCAGTTCTTC.